This TCR beta chain was recorded in a study of blood T cell repertoires in COVID-19. Germline V CDR1 and CDR2: KGHSH, LQKENI. V was pared by 3 bases and J by 5 bases, with 10 bases between. This CDR3 comprises 13 residues. Source study methods: Researchers report that nucleated cell counts were estimated from reference gene primer amplification. Only in-frame clones appear in the TCRdb table, and some are missing; sequencing was by immunoSEQ multiplex PCR. Clone size and V and J calls were adopted from that table, with D and trimming inferred from the DNA. The repertoire holds about 670,000 clones, with 90% as singletons.

This chain uses TRBV18 with TRBJ1-1; no clear D. Sequencing used peripheral blood. The origin of this receptor is a woman aged 18-29 years with acute or convalescent COVID-19. In nucleotides, the CDR3 is TGTGCCAGCTCACCGGGCGCGGGGACTGAAGCTTTCTTT. As protein: CASSPGAGTEAFF.